What follows are 14 T cell receptor beta chains derived from one specimen sequenced in a study of CD8 T cells in ankylosing spondylitis (dated by TCRdb to 2015 to 2018). The library relied on 5' RACE. Instrument on record: Illumina HiSeq 2500. TCRdb handled the public reads itself, with Q25 trimming in fastp and clone calling in MiXCR, and kept productive beta chains. Each entry merges the rows of one CDR3 protein and shows their most common DNA and genes. The sample records about 330,000 distinct CDR3 sequences, roughly 8% of which are singletons. The biggest ten clones account for roughly 15% of the sample. Antigen specificity for these receptors is unknown. Study-wide conclusions, independent of this receptor: Blood from ankylosing spondylitis patients appeared to be characterized by a TCR beta motif composed of under ten highly homologous amino acid variants.

The specimen was blood, either unsorted or a sorted T cell fraction (not recorded which). The receptor set was obtained from a male donor with ankylosing spondylitis.

The chain recombines TRBV7-2 with TRBJ1-3; possible D gene TRBD1, 6 bases. The V and J ends lost 0 bases and 3 bases respectively, with 12 bases between them. This CDR3 has 16 amino acids. Germline V gene data show CDR1 as SGHTA and CDR2 as FQGNSA. CDR3 residues: CASSLAGSTGGNTIYF. CDR3 DNA sequence: TGTGCCAGCAGCTTAGCTGGGTCGACAGGTGGAAACACCATATATTTT.

This clonotype was counted between two and nine times. The chain links TRBV19 to TRBJ2-7; 8 bases line up with TRBD1. This CDR3 is 14 amino acids long. The V and J ends lost 4 bases and 2 bases, in that order; junction bases with no gene match: 4. CDR1 and CDR2 (germline): LNHDA, SQIVND (reference sequence). Here the CDR3 DNA reads TGTGCCAGTAGTACGCAGGGGGCTACCTACGAGCAGTACTTC. The encoded protein is CASSTQGATYEQYF.

This clonotype was detected only once. At one end the junction does not follow the germline gene, possibly because of a read error. The CDR3 reads CCAPPTVGQGNSPLHF. CDR3 in DNA: TGCTGTGCTCCCCCCACTGTGGGACAGGGTAATTCACCCCTCCACTTT. V and J are TRBV20-1 and TRBJ1-6, with TRBD1 matching 9 bases. This CDR3 is 16 amino acids long. CDR1 and CDR2 (germline): DFQATT, SNEGSKA (reference sequence).

The gene calls are TRBV27 and TRBJ1-2; maybe TRBD1 (5 bases). CDR3 size: 13 residues. V lost 5 bases and J lost 8, with 15 bases in between. Looked up from germline, CDR1 is MNHEY and CDR2 is SMNVEV (reference sequence). The CDR3 sequence is CASSLLAGYGYTF. Written as DNA, the CDR3 is TGTGCCAGCAGTCTATTAGCAGGGTACGGCTACACCTTC.

This clonotype was detected only a few times. The V and J genes are TRBV4-2 and TRBJ2-1; 8 bases map to TRBD2. The V and J ends lost 0 bases and 11 bases, in that order; junction bases with no gene match: 6. Germline values: CDR1 LGHNA, CDR2 YNFKEQ. The CDR3 is made up of 14 amino acids. The CDR3: CASSQEGIAGQQFF. The CDR3 coding sequence is TGTGCCAGCAGCCAAGAGGGAATAGCGGGACAGCAGTTCTTC.

This clonotype was found a few times. The rearrangement joins TRBV5-1 to TRBJ2-5; 8 bases line up with TRBD1. This CDR3 has 14 amino acids. Trimming removed 6 bases from V and 3 bases from J; junction bases left unmatched: 7. Germline V lookup: CDR1 SGHRS, CDR2 YFSETQ. The CDR3: CASNSGGGEETQYF. DNA of the CDR3: TGCGCCAGCAATTCAGGGGGCGGGGAAGAGACCCAGTACTTC.

This clonotype showed up just a few times. The V gene is TRBV7-9, the J gene TRBJ2-7; the D gene is possibly TRBD2 (5 bases). Per the germline V gene, CDR1 is SEHNR and CDR2 is FQNEAQ (reference sequence). The V gene lost 4 bases and the J gene lost 1 base, with 11 bases spanning the gap. CDR3 length equals 14 residues. In nucleotides, the CDR3 is TGTGCCAGCAGCTCCGATAGCGAATCCTACGAGCAGTACTTC. Encoded protein: CASSSDSESYEQYF.

This clonotype was counted between two and nine times. The chain uses TRBV6-5 and TRBJ1-2; D is possibly TRBD1 (5 bases). The V end was cut by 2 bases, the J end by 6 bases, with 10 bases between. The CDR3 consists of 13 residues. The germline gives CDR1 MNHEY, CDR2 SVGAGI. The CDR3 nucleotides read TGTGCCAGCAGTTACGGGGGATCGGATGGCTACACCTTC. It specifies CASSYGGSDGYTF.

This chain links TRBV7-9 with TRBJ2-7, with a tentative D call TRBD2 (5 bases). Trimming shortened V by 6 bases and J by 5 bases, and 11 bases separated the two germline ends. Germline lookup yields CDR1 SEHNR and CDR2 FQNEAQ (reference sequence). This CDR3 is built from 12 residues. CDR3 bases: TGTGCCAGCAGTTTGGGAGAGAACGAGCAGTACTTC. This encodes CASSLGENEQYF. Full variable domain (rest looked up from reference TRBV7-9 and TRBJ2-7): DTGVSQNPRHKITKRGQNVTFRCDPISEHNRLYWYRQTLGQGPEFLTYFQNEAQLEKSRLLSDRFSAERPKGSFSTLEIQRTEQGDSAMYLCASSLGENEQYFGPGTRLTVT.

This clonotype was detected only a few times. The rearrangement uses TRBV29-1 and TRBJ2-2, with a weak D call TRBD1 (5 bases). Trimming took off 6 bases at V and 5 bases at J, with 16 bases between the two ends. The germline CDR1 and CDR2 sequences are SQVTM and ANQGSEA. The CDR3 runs 14 residues. CDR3 residues: CSVRRQGGTGELFF. The CDR3 coding sequence is TGCAGCGTCCGGCGCCAGGGCGGTACCGGGGAGCTGTTTTTT.

This clonotype came up a few times. The rearrangement joins TRBV3-1 to TRBJ1-5; unclear D gene. This CDR3 comprises 15 residues. Trimming removed 0 bases at V and 2 bases at J, with 8 bases between. CDR1 and CDR2 from the germline V gene are LGHDT and YNNKEL (reference sequence). CDR3 sequence: CASSQDHSGNQPQHF. The CDR3 bases are TGTGCCAGCAGCCAAGATCACAGCGGCAATCAGCCCCAGCATTTT.

The rearrangement links TRBV12-3 or TRBV12-4 to TRBJ2-5; D call uncertain. V shed 3 bases and J shed 5 bases, with 10 bases lying between them. There are 13 residues in the CDR3. CDR3 region: CASSLPNRETQYF. Here the CDR3 DNA reads TGTGCCAGCAGTTTGCCCAATCGCGAGACCCAGTACTTC.

This clonotype was seen ten or more times. The chain couples TRBV7-2 to TRBJ1-1; D remains ambiguous. Germline V gene lookup returns CDR1 SGHTA and CDR2 FQGNSA. The CDR3 length is 15 residues. Between the trimmed V and J ends, which lost 1 base and 0 bases, there was a span of 9 bases. CDR3 residues: CASSLGTNLNTEAFF. DNA for the CDR3: TGTGCCAGCAGCTTAGGGACCAATCTGAACACTGAAGCTTTCTTT.

This clonotype was observed a few times. The CDR3 sequence: CSVKRGLAVPYNEQFF. DNA of the CDR3: TGCAGTGTGAAGAGAGGACTAGCGGTACCCTACAATGAGCAGTTCTTC. V gene TRBV20-1 combines with J gene TRBJ2-1, with 10 bases lining up with TRBD2. CDR1 and CDR2 from the germline V gene are DFQATT and SNEGSKA (reference sequence). The CDR3 covers 16 residues. V was clipped by 7 bases and J by 2 bases; unmatched bases: 11.